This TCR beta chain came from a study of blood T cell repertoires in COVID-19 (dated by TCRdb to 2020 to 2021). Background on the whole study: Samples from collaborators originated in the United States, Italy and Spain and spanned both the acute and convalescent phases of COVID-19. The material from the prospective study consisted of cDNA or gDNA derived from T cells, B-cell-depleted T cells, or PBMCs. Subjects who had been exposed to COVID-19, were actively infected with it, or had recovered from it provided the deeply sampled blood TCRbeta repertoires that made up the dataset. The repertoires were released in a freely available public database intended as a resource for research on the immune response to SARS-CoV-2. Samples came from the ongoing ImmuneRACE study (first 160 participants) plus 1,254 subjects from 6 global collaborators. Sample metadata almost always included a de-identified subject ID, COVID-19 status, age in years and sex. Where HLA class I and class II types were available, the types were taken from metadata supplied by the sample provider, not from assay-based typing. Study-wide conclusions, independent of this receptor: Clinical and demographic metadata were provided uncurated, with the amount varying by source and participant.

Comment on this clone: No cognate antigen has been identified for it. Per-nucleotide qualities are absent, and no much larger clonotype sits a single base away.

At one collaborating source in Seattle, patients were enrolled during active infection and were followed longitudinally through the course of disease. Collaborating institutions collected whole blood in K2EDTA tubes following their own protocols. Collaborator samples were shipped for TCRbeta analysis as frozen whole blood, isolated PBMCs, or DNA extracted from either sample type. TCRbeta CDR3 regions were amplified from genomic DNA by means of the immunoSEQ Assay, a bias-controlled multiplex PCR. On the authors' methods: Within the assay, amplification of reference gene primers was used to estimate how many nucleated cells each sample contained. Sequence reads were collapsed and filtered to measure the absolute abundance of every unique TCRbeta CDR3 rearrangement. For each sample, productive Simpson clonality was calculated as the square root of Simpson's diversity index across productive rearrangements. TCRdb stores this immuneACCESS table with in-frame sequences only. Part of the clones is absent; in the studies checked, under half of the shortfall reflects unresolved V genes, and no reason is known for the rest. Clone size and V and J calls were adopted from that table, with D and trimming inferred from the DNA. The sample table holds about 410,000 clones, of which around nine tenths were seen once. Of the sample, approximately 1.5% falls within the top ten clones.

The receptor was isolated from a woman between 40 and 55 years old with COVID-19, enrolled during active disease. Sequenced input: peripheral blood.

The CDR3 region reads CASSSPPSGPNEQFF. The DNA sequence reads TGTGCCAGCAGTTCACCCCCCTCCGGTCCTAATGAGCAGTTCTTC. The chain is encoded by TRBV27 joined to TRBJ2-1, with no D gene named confidently. Trimming removed 4 bases from V and 7 bases from J, leaving 17 bases between the germline ends. As encoded in the germline V gene (reference sequence), CDR1 is MNHEY while CDR2 is SMNVEV. CDR3 length: 15 amino acids, cysteine to phenylalanine. CDR3 DNA is the only sequence kept; it has 45 bases, read in frame from the first base.